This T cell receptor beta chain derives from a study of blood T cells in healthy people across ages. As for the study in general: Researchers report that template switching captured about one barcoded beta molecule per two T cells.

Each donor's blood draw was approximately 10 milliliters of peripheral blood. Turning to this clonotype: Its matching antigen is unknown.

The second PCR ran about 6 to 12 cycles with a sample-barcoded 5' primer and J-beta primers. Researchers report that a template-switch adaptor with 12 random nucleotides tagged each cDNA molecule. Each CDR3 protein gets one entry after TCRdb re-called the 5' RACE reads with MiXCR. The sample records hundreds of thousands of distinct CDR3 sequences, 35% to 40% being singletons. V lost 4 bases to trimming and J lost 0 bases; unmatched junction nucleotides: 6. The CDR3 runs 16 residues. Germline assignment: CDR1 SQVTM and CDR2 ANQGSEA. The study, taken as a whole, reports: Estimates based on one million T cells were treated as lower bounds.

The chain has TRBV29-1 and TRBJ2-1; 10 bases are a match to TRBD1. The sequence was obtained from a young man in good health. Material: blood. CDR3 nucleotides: TGCAGCGTTGTGGGACAGGGGATCGGCTCCTACAATGAGCAGTTCTTC. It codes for CSVVGQGIGSYNEQFF.